This record covers a single T cell receptor beta chain. Its antigen is currently unknown. Produced via immunoSEQ multiplex PCR; TCRdb's table is partial and in-frame only. Here the sample spans around 130,000 clones, 91% being singletons. This entry comes from a study of T cell responses to AZD1222 COVID-19 vaccine. Study-wide findings and caveats: Nearly half of the spike-specific TCRs reportedly recognize variant regions that carry no mutations.

Germline lookup yields CDR1 SQVTM and CDR2 ANQGSEA. V lost 4 bases to trimming and J lost 6 bases, with 15 bases between them. This CDR3 has 13 amino acids. The sequence was collected from an adult in good health. The sequencing used peripheral blood, collected on day 0 of AZD1222 vaccination. The gene calls are TRBV29-1 and TRBJ1-1, with D tentatively TRBD1 (6 bases). The CDR3 region is CSVGGPPPPEAFF. The DNA of the CDR3 is TGCAGCGTTGGGGGGCCTCCCCCTCCTGAAGCTTTCTTT.